The subject of this entry is one T cell receptor (beta chain). Trimming stripped 1 base from V and 4 bases from J, with 7 bases between. Per germline, CDR1 LGHDT and CDR2 YNNKEL (reference sequence). CDR3 length: 13 residues. This entry is derived from a study of blood T cell repertoires in COVID-19. Study summary: Italy, Spain and the United States were the sources of the convalescent and acute COVID-19 samples. PBMCs, B-cell-depleted T cells, or T cells provided the cDNA or gDNA that made up the material.

Authors' analysis steps: Amplified reference gene primers provided the basis for estimating nucleated cell counts. Profiling relied on immunoSEQ multiplex PCR, and the TCRdb table lists in-frame clones only, not all of them. For V, J and clone size, that table is used; D and trimming come from the DNA. The sample shows over 200,000 clones, more than 70% of them seen only once. The sequence derives from a woman in her fifties or sixties with acute or convalescent COVID-19. This chain links TRBV3-1 (or the pseudogene TRBV3-2) with TRBJ1-2; D is unresolved. The sample comprised peripheral blood. CDR3 sequence: CASSQAQTYGYTF. CDR3 sequence (DNA): TGTGCCAGCAGCCAAGCACAGACCTATGGCTACACCTTC.